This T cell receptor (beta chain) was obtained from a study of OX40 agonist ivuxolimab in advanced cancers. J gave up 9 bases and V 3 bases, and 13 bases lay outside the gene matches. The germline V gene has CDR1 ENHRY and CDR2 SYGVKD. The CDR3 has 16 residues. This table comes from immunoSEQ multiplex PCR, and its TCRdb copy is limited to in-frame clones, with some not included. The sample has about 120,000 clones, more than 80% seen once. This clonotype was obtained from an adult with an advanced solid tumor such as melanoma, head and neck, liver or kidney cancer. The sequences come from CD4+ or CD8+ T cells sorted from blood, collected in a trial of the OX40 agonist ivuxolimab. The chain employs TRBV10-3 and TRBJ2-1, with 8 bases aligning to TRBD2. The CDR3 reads CAISESNGGALGEQFF. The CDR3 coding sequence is TGTGCCATCAGTGAATCCAACGGGGGGGCGTTAGGTGAGCAGTTCTTC.